This is a list of T cell receptor beta chains from one sample in a study of blood T cell repertoires in COVID-19. The method was immunoSEQ multiplex PCR; TCRdb's version includes in-frame clones alone and lacks a portion of them. The table lists fewer than 350,000 clones, roughly 93% of them singletons, with 2% to 2.5% in the top ten. Sequencing was carried out using PBMCs or T cells enriched from blood (not recorded which). Receptors were obtained from a middle-aged woman with acute COVID-19. Both conserved end residues are part of each CDR3.

len	v_gene	j_gene	CDR3aa
18	TRBV18	TRBJ1-6	CASSLLPSAGVGSSPLHF
14	TRBV5-4	TRBJ2-7	CASSFGTGEKEQYF
14	TRBV28	TRBJ1-1	CASSPAGWSTEAFF
12	TRBV30	TRBJ2-1	CAWTRGDRGQFF
15	TRBV7-3	TRBJ1-2	CASSPGQGEFYGYTF
13	TRBV27	TRBJ2-7	CASSSYRTGEQYF
14	TRBV7-9	TRBJ1-1	CASRAGGKGTEAFF
16	TRBV6-5	TRBJ2-1	CASSYSIGPAANEQFF
15	TRBV9	TRBJ2-1	CASSATSGRTNEQFF
19	TRBV14	TRBJ2-6	CASSPTPGQGISGANVLTF
16	TRBV5-1	TRBJ2-2	CASSWPDRVNTGELFF
16	TRBV5-6	TRBJ2-5	CASSMNRGQIQETQYF
15	TRBV28	TRBJ1-5	CASRTQGSGDQPQHF
13	TRBV10-2	TRBJ1-1	CASSEDRVLAAFF
13	TRBV28	TRBJ1-6	CASKGTGDSPLHF
15	TRBV4-2	TRBJ2-7	CASSQAGRADYEQYF
16	TRBV10-3	TRBJ2-3	CAISPGLAGGADTQYF
14	TRBV6-2/TRBV6-3	TRBJ1-1	CASSNRPGQGRAFF
12	TRBV3-1/TRBV3-2	TRBJ1-2	CASSREGSGYTF
16	TRBV5-1	TRBJ2-3	CASSASIVLGTDTQYF
17	TRBV7-2	TRBJ2-5	CASSLGLAGGPWETQYF
16	TRBV7-2	TRBJ2-1	CASSLASGAAMSEQFF
16	TRBV6-5	TRBJ2-2	CASSYSWTGNTGELFF
16	TRBV9	TRBJ1-5	CASSRSGDGSNQPQHF
14	TRBV3-1/TRBV3-2	TRBJ2-5	CASSLRGGPETQYF
16	TRBV30	TRBJ2-6	CAWSVKGAVGANVLTF
17	TRBV9	TRBJ2-3	CASSVGTSSSSTDTQYF
15	TRBV6-2/TRBV6-3	TRBJ2-1	CASSYAGFSYNEQFF
16	TRBV15	TRBJ1-5	CATSRAWDRGGQPQHF
15	TRBV7-6	TRBJ2-3	CASSFAGGRTDTQYF
16	TRBV28	TRBJ1-2	CASSPGQTFPYGGYTF
12	TRBV5-6	TRBJ2-1	CASSLAGLVEFF
14	TRBV24-1	TRBJ2-7	CARRARDRLYEQYF
14	TRBV5-1	TRBJ1-5	CASSLGGSNQPQHF
15	TRBV5-1	TRBJ2-1	CASSRTSGGATEQFF
15	TRBV24-1	TRBJ2-2	CATSDRRQGPGELFF
13	TRBV7-2	TRBJ2-5	CASSLSFRETQYF
12	TRBV6-5	TRBJ1-1	CASKVRDGEAFF
20	TRBV3-1/TRBV3-2	TRBJ2-1	CASSQPLAGGPLGTHNEQFF
14	TRBV18	TRBJ1-1	CASSLAGRDTEAFF
15	TRBV30	TRBJ1-6	CAWTSGTVWNSPLHF
15	TRBV5-1	TRBJ1-2	CASSPNPQGNYGYTF
13	TRBV19	TRBJ1-6	CASSIYTNSPLHF
11	TRBV20-1	TRBJ2-3	CTDPGLAGGLF
16	TRBV19	TRBJ1-1	CASRRDRDKMNTEAFF
16	TRBV6-1	TRBJ2-2	CASSEQGTGRPGELFF
19	TRBV4-2	TRBJ2-5	CASSQATKSSRRLKETQYF
13	TRBV11-3	TRBJ2-2	CASSHGNEGELFF
15	TRBV7-3	TRBJ1-1	CASSVTGVGNTEAFF